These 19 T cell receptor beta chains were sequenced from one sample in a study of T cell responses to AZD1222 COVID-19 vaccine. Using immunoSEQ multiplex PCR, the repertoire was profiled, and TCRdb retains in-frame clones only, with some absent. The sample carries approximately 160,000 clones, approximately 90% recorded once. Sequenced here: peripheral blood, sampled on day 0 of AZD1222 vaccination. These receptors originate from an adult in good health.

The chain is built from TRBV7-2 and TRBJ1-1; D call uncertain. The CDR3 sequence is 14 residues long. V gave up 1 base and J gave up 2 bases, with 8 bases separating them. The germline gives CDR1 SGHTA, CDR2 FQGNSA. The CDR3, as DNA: TGTGCCAGCAGCTTAGGGGTCGGCAACACTGAAGCTTTCTTT. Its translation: CASSLGVGNTEAFF.

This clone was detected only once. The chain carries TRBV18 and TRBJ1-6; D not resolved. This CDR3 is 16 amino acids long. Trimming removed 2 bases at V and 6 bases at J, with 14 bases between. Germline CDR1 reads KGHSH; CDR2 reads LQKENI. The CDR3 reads CASSPTGSFGNSPLHF. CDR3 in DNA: TGTGCCAGCTCACCAACGGGCAGTTTCGGTAATTCACCCCTCCACTTT.

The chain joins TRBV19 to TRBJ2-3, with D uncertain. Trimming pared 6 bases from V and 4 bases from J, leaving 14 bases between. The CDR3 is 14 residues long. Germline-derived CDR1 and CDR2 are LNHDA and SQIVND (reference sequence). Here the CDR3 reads CASSRRWSADTQYF. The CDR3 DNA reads TGTGCCAGTAGCCGACGTTGGTCGGCAGATACGCAGTATTTT.

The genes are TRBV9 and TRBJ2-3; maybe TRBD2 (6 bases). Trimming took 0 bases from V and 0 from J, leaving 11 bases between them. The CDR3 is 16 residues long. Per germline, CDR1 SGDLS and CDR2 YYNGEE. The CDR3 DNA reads TGTGCCAGCAGCGTAGGACTAGTTTCTAGCACAGATACGCAGTATTTT. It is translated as CASSVGLVSSTDTQYF.

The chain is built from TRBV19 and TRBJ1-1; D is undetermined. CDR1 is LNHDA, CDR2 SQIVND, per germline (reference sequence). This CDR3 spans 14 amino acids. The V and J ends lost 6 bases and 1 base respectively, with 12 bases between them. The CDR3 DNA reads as TGTGCCAGTAGGCTAGGGTGGGAGAACACTGAAGCTTTCTTT. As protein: CASRLGWENTEAFF.

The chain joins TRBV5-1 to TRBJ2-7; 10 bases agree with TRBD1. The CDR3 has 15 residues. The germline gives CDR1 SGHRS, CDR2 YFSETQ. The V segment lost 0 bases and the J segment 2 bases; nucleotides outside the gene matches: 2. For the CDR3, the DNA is TGCGCCAGCAGCTTGGGTGGACAGGGGGCCTACGAGCAGTACTTC. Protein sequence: CASSLGGQGAYEQYF. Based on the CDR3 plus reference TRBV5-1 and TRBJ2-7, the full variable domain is KAGVTQTPRYLIKTRGQQVTLSCSPISGHRSVSWYQQTPGQGLQFLFEYFSETQRNKGNFPGRFSGRQFSNSRSEMNVSTLELGDSALYLCASSLGGQGAYEQYFGPGTRLTVT.

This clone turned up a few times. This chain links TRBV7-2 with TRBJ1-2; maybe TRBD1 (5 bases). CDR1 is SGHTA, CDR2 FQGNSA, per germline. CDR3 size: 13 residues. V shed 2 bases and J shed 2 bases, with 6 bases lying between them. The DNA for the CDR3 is TGTGCCAGCAGCTTACAGGGAAACTATGGCTACACCTTC. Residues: CASSLQGNYGYTF.

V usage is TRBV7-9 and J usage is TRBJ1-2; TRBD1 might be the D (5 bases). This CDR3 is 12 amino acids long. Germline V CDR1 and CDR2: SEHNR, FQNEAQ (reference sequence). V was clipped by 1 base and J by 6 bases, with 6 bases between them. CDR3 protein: CASSLGGNGYTF. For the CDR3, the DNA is TGTGCCAGCAGCTTAGGGGGGAATGGCTACACCTTC.

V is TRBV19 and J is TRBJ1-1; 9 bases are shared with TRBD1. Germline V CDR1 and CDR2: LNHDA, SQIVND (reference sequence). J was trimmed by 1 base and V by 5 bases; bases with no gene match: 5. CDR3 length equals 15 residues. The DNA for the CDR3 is TGTGCCAGTAGTTCTTGGACAGGGGCGAACACTGAAGCTTTCTTT. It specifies CASSSWTGANTEAFF.

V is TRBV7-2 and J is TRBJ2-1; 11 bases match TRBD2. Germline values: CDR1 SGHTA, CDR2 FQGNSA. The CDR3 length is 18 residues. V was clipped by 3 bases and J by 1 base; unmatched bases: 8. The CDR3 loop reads CASSLVRTSGFSYNEQFF. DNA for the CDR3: TGTGCCAGCAGCTTGGTCCGGACTAGCGGGTTTTCCTACAATGAGCAGTTCTTC.

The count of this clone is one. Here the CDR3 reads CASRRLAGVTVGNEQFF. The CDR3 DNA sequence: TGTGCCAGCAGGCGACTAGCGGGAGTTACAGTCGGGAATGAGCAGTTCTTC. This chain uses TRBV7-2 with TRBJ2-1; 12 nucleotides line up with TRBD2. This CDR3 is built from 17 residues. With 6 bases clipped from V and 7 bases from J, the junction kept 13 bases outside the gene matches. CDR1 is SGHTA and CDR2 is FQGNSA in the germline V gene.

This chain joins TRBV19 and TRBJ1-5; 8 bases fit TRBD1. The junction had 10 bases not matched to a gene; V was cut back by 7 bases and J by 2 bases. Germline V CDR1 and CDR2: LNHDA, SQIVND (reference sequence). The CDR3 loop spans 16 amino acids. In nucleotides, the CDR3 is TGTGCCAGTAATGCCAGGGGGCAAGGGGGCAATCAGCCCCAGCATTTT. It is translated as CASNARGQGGNQPQHF.

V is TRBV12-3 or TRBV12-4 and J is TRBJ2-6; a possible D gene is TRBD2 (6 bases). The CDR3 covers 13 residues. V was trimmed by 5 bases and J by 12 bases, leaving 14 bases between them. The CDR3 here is CASSPGGLPVLTF. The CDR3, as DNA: TGTGCCAGCAGTCCCGGGGGACTCCCCGTCCTGACTTTC.

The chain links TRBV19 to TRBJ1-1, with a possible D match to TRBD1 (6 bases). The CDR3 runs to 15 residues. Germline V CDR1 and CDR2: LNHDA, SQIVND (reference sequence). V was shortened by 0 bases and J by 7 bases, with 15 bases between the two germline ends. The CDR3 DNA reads TGTGCCAGTAGTATAGATTCCCCAGGGGCGGATGAAGCTTTCTTT. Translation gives CASSIDSPGADEAFF.

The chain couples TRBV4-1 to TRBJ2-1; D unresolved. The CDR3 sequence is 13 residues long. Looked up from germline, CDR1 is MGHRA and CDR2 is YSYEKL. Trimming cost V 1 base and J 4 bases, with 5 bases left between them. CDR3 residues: CASSQARYNEQFF. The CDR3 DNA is TGCGCCAGCAGCCAAGCACGATACAATGAGCAGTTCTTC.

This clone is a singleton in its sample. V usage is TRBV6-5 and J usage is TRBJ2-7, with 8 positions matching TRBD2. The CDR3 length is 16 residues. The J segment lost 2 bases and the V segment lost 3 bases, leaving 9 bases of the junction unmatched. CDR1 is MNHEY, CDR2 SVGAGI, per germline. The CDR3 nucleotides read TGTGCCAGCAGTTATTCGGGGGTAGCGGGAACCTACGAGCAGTACTTC. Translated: CASSYSGVAGTYEQYF.

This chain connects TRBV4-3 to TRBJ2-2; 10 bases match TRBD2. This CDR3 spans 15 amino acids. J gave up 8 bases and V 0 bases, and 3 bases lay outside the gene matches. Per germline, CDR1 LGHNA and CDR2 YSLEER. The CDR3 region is CASSQDEREGGELFF. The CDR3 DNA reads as TGCGCCAGCAGCCAAGATGAGCGGGAGGGTGGGGAGCTGTTTTTT.

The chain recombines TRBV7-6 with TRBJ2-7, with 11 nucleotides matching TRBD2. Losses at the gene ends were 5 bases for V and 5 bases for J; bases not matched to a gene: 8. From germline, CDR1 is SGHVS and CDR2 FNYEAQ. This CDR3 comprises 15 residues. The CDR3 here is CASSMIAGGFHEQYF. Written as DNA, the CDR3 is TGTGCCAGCAGCATGATAGCGGGAGGGTTCCACGAGCAGTACTTC. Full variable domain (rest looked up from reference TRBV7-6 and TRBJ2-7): GAGVSQSPRYKVTKRGQDVALRCDPISGHVSLYWYRQALGQGPEFLTYFNYEAQQDKSGLPNDRFSAERPEGSISTLTIQRTEQRDSAMYRCASSMIAGGFHEQYFGPGTRLTVT.

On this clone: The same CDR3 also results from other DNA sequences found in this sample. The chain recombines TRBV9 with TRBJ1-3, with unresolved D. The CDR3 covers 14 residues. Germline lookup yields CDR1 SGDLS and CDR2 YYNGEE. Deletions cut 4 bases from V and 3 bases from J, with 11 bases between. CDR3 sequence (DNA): TGTGCCAGCAGCCCCGCTGGGGATGGAAACACCATATATTTT. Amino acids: CASSPAGDGNTIYF.